This TCR beta chain was sequenced in a study of T-cell memory formation after mild COVID-19. This clonotype has a handful of counts. Its antigen is not known. The study's findings and limits: Clones contracting day 15 to 85 were balanced CD4/CD8; later expanders leaned CD4+. The pre-infection memory compartment contained some responding clones, suggesting cross-reactive memory joined.

TCRdb itself ran the 5' RACE reads through MiXCR, one entry per CDR3 protein. The sample lists approximately 260,000 distinct CDR3 sequences; approximately 15% were seen once. The CDR3 sequence is 15 residues long. Germline V CDR1 and CDR2: SQVTM, ANQGSEA. The V segment lost 7 bases and the J segment 2 bases; nucleotides outside the gene matches: 8. The source material was PBMCs or a T cell subset sorted from them (not recorded which). The genes are TRBV29-1 and TRBJ2-3; TRBD2 aligns across 11 bases. The clonotype comes from a man aged 18 to 30 who had mild COVID-19 (a few samples of this study predate the infection). Cell type and time point are not known. CDR3 DNA: TGCAGCGCTACGACTAGCGGGGTTTTCACAGATACGCAGTATTTT. This gives the protein CSATTSGVFTDTQYF.